The 22 T cell receptor beta chains below come from one sample, sequenced in a study of prognosis after radiotherapy for stage I lung cancer. Two-round multiplex PCR on genomic DNA was the method by which TCR beta CDR3 was amplified. First-round PCR, the initial amplification, used primers specific to each TRBV and TRBJ gene. TCRdb reprocessed the multiplex PCR reads via MiXCR and lists one record per CDR3 protein. The sample yields about 17,000 distinct CDR3 sequences, about a sixth seen once. The source material was PBMCs, sampled before or after stereotactic body radiation therapy (not recorded which). The receptors originated from a donor over 45 with non-small cell lung cancer.

This clonotype occurred many times. The chain carries TRBV24-1 and TRBJ2-5, with unresolved D. This CDR3 spans 14 amino acids. Germline-derived CDR1 and CDR2 are KGHDR and SFDVKD. V lost 5 bases and J 5 bases, leaving 14 bases between the germline ends. The CDR3, as DNA: TGTGCCACCAGTGCCGCGACCCGTGGGGAGACCCAGTACTTC. This sequence encodes CATSAATRGETQYF.

This clonotype was counted many times. This chain connects TRBV27 to TRBJ2-5, with 12 bases fitting TRBD2. The germline CDR1 and CDR2 sequences are MNHEY and SMNVEV (reference sequence). The CDR3 spans 16 residues. V lost 4 bases, J lost 4 bases, and 7 bases stayed unmatched. The CDR3 spells CASSSRLAGAVETQYF. CDR3 in DNA: TGTGCCAGCAGTTCGCGACTAGCGGGAGCGGTAGAGACCCAGTACTTC.

In its sample, this clonotype was seen many times. The chain recombines TRBV7-6 with TRBJ1-6; 9 bases align to TRBD1. The CDR3 is 17 amino acids. Trimming at V came to 5 bases and at J to 10 bases, leaving 15 bases not matched to a gene. Per germline, CDR1 SGHVS and CDR2 FNYEAQ. CDR3 amino acids: CASSPRGGGQGFSPLHF. Here the CDR3 DNA reads TGTGCCAGCAGCCCGAGGGGCGGAGGACAGGGGTTCTCACCCCTCCACTTT.

This clonotype was counted many times. The chain employs TRBV7-6 and TRBJ2-5; D may be TRBD1 or TRBD2 (5 bases each). CDR3 size: 17 residues. Trimming shortened V by 6 bases and J by 2 bases, and 22 bases separated the two germline ends. Germline V lookup: CDR1 SGHVS, CDR2 FNYEAQ. The CDR3 region is CASRCLRGREIQETQYF. In DNA, the CDR3 is TGTGCCAGCAGATGCCTTAGGGGCAGGGAGATTCAAGAGACCCAGTACTTC. The full variable domain, completed using reference TRBV7-6 and TRBJ2-5, is GAGVSQSPRYKVTKRGQDVALRCDPISGHVSLYWYRQALGQGPEFLTYFNYEAQQDKSGLPNDRFSAERPEGSISTLTIQRTEQRDSAMYRCASRCLRGREIQETQYFGPGTRLLVL.

This clonotype was seen only a few times. Compared with germline, one end of the junction differs, possibly owing to a read error. The rearrangement uses TRBV2 and TRBJ2-5; 7 bases line up with TRBD2. Germline lookup yields CDR1 SNHLY and CDR2 FYNNEI. The CDR3 is 17 amino acids. CDR3 bases: TGTGCCAGCAGTGTGTCCAAACTGGGGAGGGGAGAAGAGGCCCAGTACTTC. Translation: CASSVSKLGRGEEAQYF.

This clonotype occurred many times. The chain carries TRBV9 and TRBJ1-1; D is perhaps TRBD1 (5 bases). Trimming stripped 0 bases from V and 11 bases from J, with 17 bases between. From germline, CDR1 is SGDLS and CDR2 YYNGEE. The CDR3 sequence is 14 residues long. The CDR3 DNA reads as TGTGCCAGCAGCGTAGAAGTGGGGCTCAATTTGGCTTTCTTT. It encodes CASSVEVGLNLAFF.

This clonotype was detected many times. The genes are TRBV12-3 or TRBV12-4 and TRBJ2-1, with 13 bases matching TRBD2. CDR3 length equals 16 residues. V gave up 2 bases and J gave up 4 bases; unmatched junction bases: 2. As DNA, the CDR3 is TGTGCCAGCAGTTTAACGGGACTAGCGGGGTACAATGAGCAGTTCTTC. As protein: CASSLTGLAGYNEQFF.

Turning to this clonotype: This clone may be a read error of a much larger clone one base away. The V and J genes are TRBV6-2 or TRBV6-3 and TRBJ1-1; the D is unclear. The V end was cut by 0 bases, the J end by 4 bases, with 12 bases between. The germline V gene has CDR1 MNHEY and CDR2 SVGEGT. This CDR3 region has 15 residues. Here the CDR3 DNA reads TGTGCCAGCAGTTACTCGGGCAACCTGAGCACTGAAGCTTTCTTT. This translates into CASSYSGNLSTEAFF.

This clonotype appeared once. This sequence joins TRBV12-3 or TRBV12-4 and TRBJ1-1; TRBD1 is a possible D gene (5 bases). This CDR3 comprises 13 residues. With 5 bases removed from V and 4 bases from J, the gap between germline ends came to 11 bases. The CDR3 region is CASSPGLGTEAFF. CDR3 nucleotides: TGTGCCAGCAGTCCAGGGTTGGGCACTGAAGCTTTCTTT.

There are many counts of this clonotype. This chain links TRBV9 with TRBJ2-2, with TRBD1 matching 7 bases. Trimming removed 5 bases from V and 7 bases from J; junction bases left unmatched: 5. The CDR3 covers 13 residues. The V gene's germline CDR1 is SGDLS and CDR2 YYNGEE. The CDR3 DNA sequence: TGTGCCAGCAGGGACCGGACAGGCGGGGAGCTGTTTTTT. This gives the protein CASRDRTGGELFF.

This clonotype was seen repeatedly, ten times or more. V usage is TRBV20-1 and J usage is TRBJ1-3, with unresolved D. CDR1 and CDR2 from the germline V gene are DFQATT and SNEGSKA (reference sequence). V was cut by 1 base and J by 4 bases, with 5 bases left in between. The CDR3 is 12 amino acids. CDR3 residues: CSARGWGNTIYF. For the CDR3, the DNA is TGCAGTGCTAGAGGTTGGGGAAACACCATATATTTT.

This clonotype was observed many times. The chain uses TRBV28 and TRBJ2-3; D remains ambiguous. The CDR3 loop spans 16 amino acids. Per germline, CDR1 MDHEN and CDR2 SYDVKM. With 6 bases removed from V and 0 bases from J, the gap between germline ends came to 16 bases. DNA of the CDR3: TGTGCCAGCAGACCTCAGCGTCTAGTAAGCACAGATACGCAGTATTTT. Encoded protein: CASRPQRLVSTDTQYF.

The table lists this clonotype with many counts. The rearrangement joins TRBV10-3 to TRBJ2-5; D not certain. Germline-derived CDR1 and CDR2 are ENHRY and SYGVKD. V was pared by 8 bases and J by 2 bases, with 3 bases between. The CDR3 is 10 amino acids. Here the CDR3 reads CAIGQETQYF. The CDR3 DNA sequence: TGTGCCATCGGTCAAGAGACCCAGTACTTC.

Sample share makes this clonotype hyperexpanded. This chain uses TRBV27 with TRBJ2-1; D is possibly TRBD2 (5 bases). CDR1 is MNHEY and CDR2 is SMNVEV in the germline V gene (reference sequence). CDR3 length: 18 amino acids. Trimming took 7 bases from V and 2 from J, leaving 24 bases between them. DNA for the CDR3: TGTGCCAGCATCCCCTCAGCCGGAGGAGCGCAGACCTACAATGAGCAGTTCTTC. Its translation is CASIPSAGGAQTYNEQFF.

Many counts were recorded for this clonotype. This chain uses TRBV19 with TRBJ2-2; D remains unclear. V gave up 1 base and J gave up 4 bases, with 4 bases separating them. Germline-derived CDR1 and CDR2 are LNHDA and SQIVND (reference sequence). The CDR3 has 13 residues. CDR3 coding DNA: TGTGCCAGTAGTATAGGGGGCACCGGGGAGCTGTTTTTT. Amino acids: CASSIGGTGELFF.

This clonotype was counted many times. This chain uses TRBV25-1 with TRBJ2-7; 9 nucleotides align to TRBD1. J lost 4 bases, V lost 7 bases, and 14 bases had no gene match. The CDR3 loop spans 16 amino acids. Germline loops: CDR1 MGHDK, CDR2 SYGVNS. CDR3: CASKGGGGTGRYEQYV. CDR3 bases: TGTGCCAGCAAGGGGGGGGGCGGGACAGGGCGTTACGAGCAGTACGTC.

At least ten counts were recorded for this clonotype. CDR3 DNA sequence: TGTGCCAGCAGCGAACGAGGGGGTGCGCGTGGCTACACCTTC. It translates to CASSERGGARGYTF. V usage is TRBV2 and J usage is TRBJ1-2; D is possibly TRBD1 (6 bases). This CDR3 is built from 14 residues. The V and J ends lost 6 bases and 7 bases respectively, with 18 bases between them. Germline CDR1 SNHLY, CDR2 FYNNEI.

This clonotype is deemed medium-sized. The chain employs TRBV24-1 and TRBJ2-2, with D possibly matching TRBD1 (5 bases). V lost 3 bases and J lost 3, with 13 bases in between. Germline V gene sequence: CDR1 KGHDR, CDR2 SFDVKD. The CDR3 runs 16 residues. The CDR3 protein is CATSDQGYSDTGELFF. CDR3 sequence (DNA): TGTGCCACCAGTGATCAGGGATATTCGGACACCGGGGAGCTGTTTTTT.

This clonotype showed up many times. The rearrangement links TRBV3-1 to TRBJ2-5, with unresolved D. V was clipped by 1 base and J by 5 bases, with 2 bases between them. The CDR3 length is 11 residues. Germline V lookup: CDR1 LGHDT, CDR2 YNNKEL (reference sequence). CDR3 sequence reads: CASSQAETQYF. The CDR3 nucleotides are TGTGCCAGCAGCCAAGCGGAGACCCAGTACTTC.

In its sample, this clonotype was seen many times. The CDR3 nucleotides read TGCGCCAGCAGAAAACGGGAGAGGTACGAGCAGTACTTC. This translates into CASRKRERYEQYF. This sequence joins TRBV4-3 and TRBJ2-7; maybe TRBD2 (6 bases). In germline, CDR1 is LGHNA, CDR2 YSLEER. This CDR3 spans 13 amino acids. V was clipped by 6 bases and J by 4 bases, with 13 bases between them.

This clonotype was seen at least ten times. The chain employs TRBV6-2 or TRBV6-3 and TRBJ2-3; no definite D call. The CDR3 spans 15 residues. From germline, CDR1 is MNHEY and CDR2 SVGEGT. V was clipped by 4 bases and J by 4 bases, with 15 bases between them. The CDR3 bases are TGTGCCAGCAGTTCGGGCCGTATTGCAGCAGATACGCAGTATTTT. Its translation: CASSSGRIAADTQYF.

This clonotype was seen repeatedly, ten times or more. The J gene is TRBJ1-6, the V gene TRBV6-1; D is perhaps TRBD1 (5 bases). CDR1 MNHNS and CDR2 SASEGT come from the germline V gene. The CDR3 runs 15 residues. Trimming removed 7 bases from V and 3 bases from J, with 13 bases in between. The CDR3 reads CASTTDRRYNSPLHF. Here the CDR3 DNA reads TGTGCCAGCACAACCGACAGACGCTATAATTCACCCCTCCACTTT.